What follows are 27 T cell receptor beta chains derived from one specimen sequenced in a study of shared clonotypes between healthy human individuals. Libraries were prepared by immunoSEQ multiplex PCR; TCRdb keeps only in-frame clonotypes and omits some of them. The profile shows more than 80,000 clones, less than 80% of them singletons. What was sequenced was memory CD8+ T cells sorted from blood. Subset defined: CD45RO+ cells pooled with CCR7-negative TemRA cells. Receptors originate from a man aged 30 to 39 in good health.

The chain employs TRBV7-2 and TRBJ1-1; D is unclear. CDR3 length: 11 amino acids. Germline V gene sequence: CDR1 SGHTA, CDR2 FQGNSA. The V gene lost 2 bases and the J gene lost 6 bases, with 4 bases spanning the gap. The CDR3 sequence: CASSLSPEAFF. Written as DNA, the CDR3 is TGTGCCAGCAGCTTATCCCCTGAAGCTTTCTTT.

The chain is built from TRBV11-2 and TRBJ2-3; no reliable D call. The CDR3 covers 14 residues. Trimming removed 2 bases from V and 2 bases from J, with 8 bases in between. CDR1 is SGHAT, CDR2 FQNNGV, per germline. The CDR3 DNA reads TGTGCCAGCAGCTTATTGGTAAACACAGATACGCAGTATTTT. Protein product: CASSLLVNTDTQYF.

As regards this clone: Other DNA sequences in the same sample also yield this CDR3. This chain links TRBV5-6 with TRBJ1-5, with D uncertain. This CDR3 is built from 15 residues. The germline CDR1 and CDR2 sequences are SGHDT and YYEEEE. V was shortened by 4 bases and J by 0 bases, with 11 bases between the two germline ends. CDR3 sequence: CASSGGLYSNQPQHF. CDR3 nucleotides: TGTGCCAGCAGCGGCGGGTTGTATAGCAATCAGCCCCAGCATTTT.

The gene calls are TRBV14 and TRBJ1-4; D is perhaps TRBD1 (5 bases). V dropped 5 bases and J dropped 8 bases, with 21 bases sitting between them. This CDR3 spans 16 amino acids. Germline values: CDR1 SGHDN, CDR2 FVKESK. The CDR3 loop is CASSSGLRQSREKLFF. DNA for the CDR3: TGTGCCAGCAGCTCGGGCCTCCGACAGTCCAGGGAAAAACTGTTTTTT.

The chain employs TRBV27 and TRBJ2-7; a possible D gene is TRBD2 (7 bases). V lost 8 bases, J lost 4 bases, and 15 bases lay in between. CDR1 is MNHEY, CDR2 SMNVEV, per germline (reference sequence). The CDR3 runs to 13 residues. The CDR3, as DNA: TGTGCCAGCCGAGAGGGGGGGTTGTACGAGCAGTACTTC. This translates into CASREGGLYEQYF.

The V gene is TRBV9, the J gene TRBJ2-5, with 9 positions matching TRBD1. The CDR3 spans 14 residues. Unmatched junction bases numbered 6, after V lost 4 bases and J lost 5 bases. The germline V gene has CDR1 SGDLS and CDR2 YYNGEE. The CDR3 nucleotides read TGTGCCAGCAGCCCCCGGGACAGGGCTGAGACCCAGTACTTC. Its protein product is CASSPRDRAETQYF.

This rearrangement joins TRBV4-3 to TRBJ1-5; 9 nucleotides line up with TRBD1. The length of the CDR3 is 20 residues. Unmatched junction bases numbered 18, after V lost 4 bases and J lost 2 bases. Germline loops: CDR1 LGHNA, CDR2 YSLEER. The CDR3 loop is CASSPGPWTGAPPGNQPQHF. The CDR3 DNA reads TGCGCCAGCAGCCCCGGTCCATGGACAGGGGCCCCACCTGGCAATCAGCCCCAGCATTTT.

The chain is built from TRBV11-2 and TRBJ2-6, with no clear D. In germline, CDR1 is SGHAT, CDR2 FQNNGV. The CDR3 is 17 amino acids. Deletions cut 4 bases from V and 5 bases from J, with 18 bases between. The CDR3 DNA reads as TGTGCCAGCAGCTCAGATGTGCAACAAAGTCGGGCCAACGTCCTGACTTTC. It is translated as CASSSDVQQSRANVLTF.

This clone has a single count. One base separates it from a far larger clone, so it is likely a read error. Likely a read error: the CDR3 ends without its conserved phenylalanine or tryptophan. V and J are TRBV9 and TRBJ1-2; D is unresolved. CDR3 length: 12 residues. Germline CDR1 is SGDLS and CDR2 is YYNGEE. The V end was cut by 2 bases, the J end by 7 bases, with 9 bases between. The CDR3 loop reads CASSVNMGGYTL. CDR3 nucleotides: TGTGCCAGCAGCGTGAACATGGGTGGCTACACCCTC.

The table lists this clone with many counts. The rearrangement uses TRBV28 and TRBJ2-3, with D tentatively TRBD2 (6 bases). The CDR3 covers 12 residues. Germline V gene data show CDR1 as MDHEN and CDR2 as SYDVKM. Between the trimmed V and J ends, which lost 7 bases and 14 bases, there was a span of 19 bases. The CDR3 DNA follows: TGTGCCAGCACTTCTGAGGTCGGGAGTCGGTATTTT. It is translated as CASTSEVGSRYF. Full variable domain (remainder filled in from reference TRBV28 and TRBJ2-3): DVKVTQSSRYLVKRTGEKVFLECVQDMDHENMFWYRQDPGLGLRLIYFSYDVKMKEKGDIPEGYSVSREKKERFSLILESASTNQTSMYLCASTSEVGSRYFGPGTRLTVL.

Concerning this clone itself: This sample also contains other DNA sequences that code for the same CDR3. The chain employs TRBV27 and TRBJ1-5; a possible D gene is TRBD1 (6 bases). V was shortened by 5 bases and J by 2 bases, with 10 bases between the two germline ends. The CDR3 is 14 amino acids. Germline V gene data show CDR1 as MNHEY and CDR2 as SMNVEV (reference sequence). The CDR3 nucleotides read TGTGCCAGCAGTCCGAGACAGGGCAATCAGCCCCAGCATTTT. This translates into CASSPRQGNQPQHF.

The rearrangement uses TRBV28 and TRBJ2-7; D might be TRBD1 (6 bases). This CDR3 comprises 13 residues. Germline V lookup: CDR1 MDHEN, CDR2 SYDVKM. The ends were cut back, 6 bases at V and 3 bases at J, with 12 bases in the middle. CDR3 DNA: TGTGCCAGCAGCTCGGGACATATCTACGAGCAGTACTTC. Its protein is CASSSGHIYEQYF.

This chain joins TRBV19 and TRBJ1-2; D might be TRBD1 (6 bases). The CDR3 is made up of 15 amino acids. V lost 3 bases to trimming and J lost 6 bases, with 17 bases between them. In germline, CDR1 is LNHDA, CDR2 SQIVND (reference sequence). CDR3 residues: CASSMYTPGGDGYTF. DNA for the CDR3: TGTGCCAGTAGTATGTACACTCCTGGGGGCGATGGCTACACCTTC.

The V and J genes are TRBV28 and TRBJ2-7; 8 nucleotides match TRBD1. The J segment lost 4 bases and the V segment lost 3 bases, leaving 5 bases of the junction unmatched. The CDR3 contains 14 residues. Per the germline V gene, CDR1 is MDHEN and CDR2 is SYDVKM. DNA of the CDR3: TGTGCCAGCAGTTTCGACAGGGGATGGTACGAGCAGTACTTC. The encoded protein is CASSFDRGWYEQYF.

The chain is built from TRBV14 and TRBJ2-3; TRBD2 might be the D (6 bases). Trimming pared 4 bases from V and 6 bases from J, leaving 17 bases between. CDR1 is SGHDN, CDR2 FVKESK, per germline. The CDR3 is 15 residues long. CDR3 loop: CASSRAIGGTDTQYF. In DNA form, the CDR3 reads TGTGCCAGCAGCCGTGCTATTGGGGGGACGGATACGCAGTATTTT.

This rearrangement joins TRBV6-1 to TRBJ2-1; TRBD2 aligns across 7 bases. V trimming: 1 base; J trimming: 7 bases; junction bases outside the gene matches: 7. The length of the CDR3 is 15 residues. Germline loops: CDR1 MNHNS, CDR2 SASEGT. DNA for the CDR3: TGTGCCAGCAGTGAAGGCGCGGGAGCGATAAATGAGCAGTTCTTC. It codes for CASSEGAGAINEQFF.

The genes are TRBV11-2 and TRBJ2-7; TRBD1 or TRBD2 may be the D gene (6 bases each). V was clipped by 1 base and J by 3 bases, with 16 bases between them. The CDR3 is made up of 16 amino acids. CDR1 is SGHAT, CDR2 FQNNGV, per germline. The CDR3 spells CASSLGRDKSYYEQYF. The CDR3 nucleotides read TGTGCCAGCAGCTTAGGGCGGGACAAGAGTTACTACGAGCAGTACTTC. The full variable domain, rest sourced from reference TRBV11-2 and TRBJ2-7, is EAGVAQSPRYKIIEKRQSVAFWCNPISGHATLYWYQQILGQGPKLLIQFQNNGVVDDSQLPKDRFSAERLKGVDSTLKIQPAKLEDSAVYLCASSLGRDKSYYEQYFGPGTRLTVT.

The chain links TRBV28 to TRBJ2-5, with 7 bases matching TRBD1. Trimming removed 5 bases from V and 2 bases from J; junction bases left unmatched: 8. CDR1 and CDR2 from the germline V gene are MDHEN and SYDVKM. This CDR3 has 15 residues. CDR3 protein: CASSPNRGRQETQYF. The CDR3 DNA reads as TGTGCCAGCAGTCCGAACAGGGGCCGGCAAGAGACCCAGTACTTC.

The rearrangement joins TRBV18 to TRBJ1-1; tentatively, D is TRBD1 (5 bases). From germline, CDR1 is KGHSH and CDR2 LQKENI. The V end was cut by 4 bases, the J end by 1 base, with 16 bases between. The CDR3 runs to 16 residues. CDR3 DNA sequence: TGTGCCAGCTCACAGATTGCCTTCGGGGCGAACACTGAAGCTTTCTTT. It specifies CASSQIAFGANTEAFF.

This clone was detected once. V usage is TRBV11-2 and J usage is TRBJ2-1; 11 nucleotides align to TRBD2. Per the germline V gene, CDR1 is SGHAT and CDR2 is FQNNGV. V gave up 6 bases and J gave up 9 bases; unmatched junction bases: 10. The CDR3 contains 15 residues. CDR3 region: CASRPTSGRLVEQFF. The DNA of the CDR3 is TGTGCCAGCAGGCCTACTAGCGGGAGATTAGTTGAGCAGTTCTTC.

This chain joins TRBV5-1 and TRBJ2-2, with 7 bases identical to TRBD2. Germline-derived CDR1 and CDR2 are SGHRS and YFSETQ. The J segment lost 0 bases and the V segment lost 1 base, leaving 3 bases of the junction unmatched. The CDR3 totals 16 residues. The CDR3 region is CASSLSAGANTGELFF. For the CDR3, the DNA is TGCGCCAGCAGCTTGTCCGCGGGGGCGAACACCGGGGAGCTGTTTTTT.

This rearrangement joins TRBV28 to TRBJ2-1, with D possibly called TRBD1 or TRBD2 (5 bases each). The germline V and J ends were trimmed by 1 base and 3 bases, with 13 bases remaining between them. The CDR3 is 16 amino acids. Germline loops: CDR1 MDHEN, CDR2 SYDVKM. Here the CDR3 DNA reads TGTGCCAGCAGTTTATTTGGGGACGAGGACTACAATGAGCAGTTCTTC. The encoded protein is CASSLFGDEDYNEQFF.

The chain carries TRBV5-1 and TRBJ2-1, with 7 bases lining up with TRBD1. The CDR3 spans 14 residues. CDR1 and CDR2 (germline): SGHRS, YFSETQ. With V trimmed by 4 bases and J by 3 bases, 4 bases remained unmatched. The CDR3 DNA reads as TGCGCCAGCAGCCCCGGGACAGTCTACAATGAGCAGTTCTTC. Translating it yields CASSPGTVYNEQFF.

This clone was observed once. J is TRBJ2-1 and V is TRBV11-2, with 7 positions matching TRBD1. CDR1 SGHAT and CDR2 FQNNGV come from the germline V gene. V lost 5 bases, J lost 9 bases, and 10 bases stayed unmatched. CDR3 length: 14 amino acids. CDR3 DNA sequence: TGTGCCAGCAGCGCCTCGACAGGGTACGGTGAGCAGTTCTTC. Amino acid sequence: CASSASTGYGEQFF.

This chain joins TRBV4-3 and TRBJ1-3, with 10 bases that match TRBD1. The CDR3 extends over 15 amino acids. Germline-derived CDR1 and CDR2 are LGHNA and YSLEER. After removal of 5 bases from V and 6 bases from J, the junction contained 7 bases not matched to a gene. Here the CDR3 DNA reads TGCGCCAGCAGCTCTGGACAGGGGGTTTCAAACACCATATATTTT. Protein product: CASSSGQGVSNTIYF.

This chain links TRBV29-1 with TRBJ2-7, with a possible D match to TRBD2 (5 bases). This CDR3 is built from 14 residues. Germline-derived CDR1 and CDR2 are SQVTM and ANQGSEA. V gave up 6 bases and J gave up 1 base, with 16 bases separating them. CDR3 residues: CSVRRETTSYEQYF. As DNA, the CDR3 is TGCAGCGTAAGAAGGGAGACGACTTCCTACGAGCAGTACTTC.

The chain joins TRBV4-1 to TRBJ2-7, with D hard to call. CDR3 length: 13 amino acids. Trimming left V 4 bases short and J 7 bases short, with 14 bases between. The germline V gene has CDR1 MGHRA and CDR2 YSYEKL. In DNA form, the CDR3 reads TGCGCCAGCAGCCCAGGAAATTCAAAGGAGCAGTACTTC. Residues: CASSPGNSKEQYF.